Listed here is a single TCR beta chain. Per the original methods: Reference gene primer amplification gave nucleated cell count estimates. Data came from immunoSEQ multiplex PCR; TCRdb stores just in-frame clones and leaves some out. Clone size and V and J calls were adopted from that table, with D and trimming inferred from the DNA. This table has 450,000 to 600,000 clones, about 85% appearing once. This CDR3 contains 14 residues. The junction had 4 bases not matched to a gene; V was cut back by 4 bases and J by 1 base. CDR1 and CDR2 (germline): SGHDT, YYEEEE. The data stem from a study of blood T cell repertoires in COVID-19. Cohort assignment relied on participant-reported clinical history.

The receptor was derived from a woman younger than 30 who had recovered from COVID-19. The source material was PBMCs or T cells enriched from blood (not recorded which). The chain uses TRBV5-6 and TRBJ2-7; 8 positions agree with TRBD1. The CDR3 sequence: CASSRTGRSYEQYF. The CDR3 DNA follows: TGTGCCAGCAGCCGGACAGGGAGATCCTACGAGCAGTACTTC.